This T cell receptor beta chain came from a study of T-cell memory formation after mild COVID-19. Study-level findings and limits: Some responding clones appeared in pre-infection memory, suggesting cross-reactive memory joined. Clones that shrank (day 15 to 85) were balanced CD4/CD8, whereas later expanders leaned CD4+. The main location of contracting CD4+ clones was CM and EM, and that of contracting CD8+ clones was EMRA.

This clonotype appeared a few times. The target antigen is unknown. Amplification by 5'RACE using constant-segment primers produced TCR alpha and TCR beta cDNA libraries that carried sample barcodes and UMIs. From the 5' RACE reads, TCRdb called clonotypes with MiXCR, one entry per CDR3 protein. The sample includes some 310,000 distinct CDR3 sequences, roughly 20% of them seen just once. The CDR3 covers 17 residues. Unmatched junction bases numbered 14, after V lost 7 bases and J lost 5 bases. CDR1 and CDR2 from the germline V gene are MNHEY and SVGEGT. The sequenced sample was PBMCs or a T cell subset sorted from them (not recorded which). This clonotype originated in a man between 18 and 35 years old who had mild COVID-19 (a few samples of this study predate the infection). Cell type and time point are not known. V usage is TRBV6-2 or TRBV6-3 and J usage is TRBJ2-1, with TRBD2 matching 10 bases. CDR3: CASTTGSGGPGNNEQFF. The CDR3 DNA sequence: TGTGCCAGCACTACTGGTAGCGGGGGGCCGGGGAACAATGAGCAGTTCTTC.